These 28 T cell receptor beta chains were sequenced from one sample in a study of cytomegalovirus exposure and HLA in healthy donors. 13 Jbeta primers and 60 Vbeta primers were used for the PCR. Profiling relied on immunoSEQ multiplex PCR, and the TCRdb table lists in-frame clones only, not all of them. The sample lists roughly 98,000 clones; around 77% were seen once. The sequenced sample was PBMCs. The source of these receptors is a man aged 35 to 55 in good health and CMV-seronegative.

This rearrangement joins TRBV25-1 to TRBJ2-7; D is undetermined. With 3 bases removed from V and 3 bases from J, the gap between germline ends came to 6 bases. The CDR3 sequence is 12 residues long. Per the germline V gene, CDR1 is MGHDK and CDR2 is SYGVNS. Written as DNA, the CDR3 is TGTGCCAGCAGTGAGGCGGACTACGAGCAGTACTTC. This gives the protein CASSEADYEQYF.

V gene TRBV29-1 combines with J gene TRBJ2-3; the match to TRBD1 covers 7 bases. J was trimmed by 6 bases and V by 2 bases; bases with no gene match: 8. In germline, CDR1 is SQVTM, CDR2 ANQGSEA. The CDR3 is 14 residues long. The DNA of the CDR3 is TGCAGCGTTGAAAAGGGGGCCATCATTGATACGCAGTATTTT. As protein: CSVEKGAIIDTQYF.

The chain couples TRBV19 to TRBJ2-2; perhaps TRBD1 as D (5 bases). The CDR3 spans 16 residues. Germline values: CDR1 LNHDA, CDR2 SQIVND (reference sequence). The V gene lost 1 base and the J gene lost 2 bases, with 11 bases spanning the gap. The CDR3 DNA is TGTGCCAGTAGTATAGCAGGGCGGAGAAACACCGGGGAGCTGTTTTTT. Its translation is CASSIAGRRNTGELFF.

This chain connects TRBV5-1 to TRBJ2-5; 8 nucleotides agree with TRBD2. The CDR3 sequence is 14 residues long. Losses at the gene ends were 5 bases for V and 7 bases for J; bases not matched to a gene: 10. Germline CDR1 is SGHRS and CDR2 is YFSETQ. CDR3 coding DNA: TGCGCCAGCAGTCTTGCGGGGGGCGAGGGGACCCAGTACTTC. As protein: CASSLAGGEGTQYF.

This clone occurred once. J is TRBJ2-7 and V is TRBV15; possibly TRBD1 for D (6 bases). V was shortened by 0 bases and J by 2 bases, with 14 bases between the two germline ends. CDR1 and CDR2 (germline): LNHNV, YYDKDF (reference sequence). The CDR3 extends over 16 amino acids. The CDR3 reads CATSRDLGAQTYEQYF. CDR3 in DNA: TGTGCCACCAGCAGAGATTTGGGGGCTCAGACCTACGAGCAGTACTTC.

The chain combines TRBV18 with TRBJ2-7, with D perhaps matching TRBD1 (5 bases). The V gene lost 6 bases and the J gene lost 5 bases, with 14 bases spanning the gap. CDR3 length: 13 amino acids. Per the germline V gene, CDR1 is KGHSH and CDR2 is LQKENI. The CDR3 here is CASSPTVFNEQYF. The CDR3 DNA reads as TGTGCCAGCTCTCCGACAGTTTTCAACGAGCAGTACTTC.

This clone showed up just once. The junction and the germline gene differ at one end; a read error may be behind it. The chain joins TRBV5-1 to TRBJ2-5; D is perhaps TRBD1 (5 bases). Germline CDR1 SGHRS, CDR2 YFSETQ. This CDR3 comprises 14 residues. The CDR3 DNA reads as TGCGCCAGCAACTTGTCTCAGGGTGAAGAGACCCAGTACTTC. Translated, it gives CASNLSQGEETQYF.

Relative to its sample, this clone is medium-sized. This chain joins TRBV29-1 and TRBJ2-1, with TRBD2 identical over 7 bases. The CDR3 extends over 11 amino acids. V gave up 3 bases and J gave up 7 bases; unmatched junction bases: 0. CDR1 and CDR2 from the germline V gene are SQVTM and ANQGSEA. The CDR3 spells CSVERENEQFF. In nucleotides, the CDR3 is TGCAGCGTTGAGCGGGAGAATGAGCAGTTCTTC.

The chain is built from TRBV7-2 and TRBJ2-1, with D perhaps matching TRBD2 (5 bases). Trimming left V 3 bases short and J 0 bases short, with 15 bases between. The germline CDR1 and CDR2 sequences are SGHTA and FQGNSA. This CDR3 is built from 17 residues. The CDR3 DNA reads as TGTGCCAGCAGCTTCTTTAGCGAGCGGAGCTCCTACAATGAGCAGTTCTTC. This sequence encodes CASSFFSERSSYNEQFF.

V and J are TRBV30 and TRBJ2-5; 10 bases align to TRBD1. CDR3 size: 15 residues. With V trimmed by 2 bases and J by 5 bases, 8 bases remained unmatched. Germline V gene sequence: CDR1 GTSNPN, CDR2 SVGIG (reference sequence). The CDR3 here is CAWSKGTGERETQYF. The CDR3 DNA reads as TGTGCCTGGAGTAAAGGGACAGGGGAGCGGGAGACCCAGTACTTC.

This clone was detected a few times. The rearrangement joins TRBV6-4 to TRBJ2-1; the match to TRBD2 covers 7 bases. CDR1 and CDR2 (germline): MRHNA, SNTAGT. This CDR3 contains 16 residues. J lost 7 bases, V lost 4 bases, and 13 bases had no gene match. The CDR3 coding sequence is TGTGCCAGCAGTGGGAATGCGGGAGATGGACGGAATGAGCAGTTCTTC. Translated, it gives CASSGNAGDGRNEQFF.

The chain links TRBV25-1 to TRBJ1-1, with D hard to call. The CDR3 has 14 amino acids. V shed 4 bases and J shed 1 base, with 10 bases lying between them. Germline V gene data show CDR1 as MGHDK and CDR2 as SYGVNS. The CDR3 coding sequence is TGTGCCAGCAGTGTCCCCGGGGAGAACACTGAAGCTTTCTTT. Protein: CASSVPGENTEAFF.

The V call is TRBV28, the J call TRBJ2-3, with D maybe TRBD1 (5 bases). Per germline, CDR1 MDHEN and CDR2 SYDVKM. The V gene lost 6 bases and the J gene lost 8 bases, with 18 bases spanning the gap. The CDR3 has 14 amino acids. The CDR3 spells CASSKQAPRGTQYF. In DNA, the CDR3 is TGTGCCAGCAGCAAACAAGCGCCAAGGGGTACGCAGTATTTT.

The V call is TRBV21-1, the J call TRBJ2-7; whether TRBD1, the table's D call, matches the DNA was not checked. TRBV21-1 is recorded as a pseudogene. This CDR3 has 18 amino acids. Here the CDR3 DNA reads TGTGCCAGCAGCAATCACCGACCACAGGGGCGCAGCTCCTACGAGCAGTACTTC. This gives the protein CASSNHRPQGRSSYEQYF.

V gene TRBV6-1 combines with J gene TRBJ2-2, with a possible D match to TRBD1 (6 bases). CDR1 is MNHNS, CDR2 SASEGT, per germline. This CDR3 is 13 amino acids long. Between the trimmed V and J ends, which lost 7 bases and 8 bases, there was a span of 14 bases. CDR3 sequence: CASKETGPGELFF. The CDR3 DNA reads TGTGCCAGCAAAGAGACAGGTCCAGGGGAGCTGTTTTTT.

The rearrangement uses TRBV4-1 and TRBJ2-7, with TRBD2 matching over 14 bases. Germline assignment: CDR1 MGHRA and CDR2 YSYEKL. This CDR3 region has 19 residues. Trimming took 1 base from V and 1 from J; bases not matched to a gene: 9. The DNA for the CDR3 is TGCGCCAGCAGCCAAGGGGGACTAGCGGGAGTTCGGGGGTCCTACGAGCAGTACTTC. Amino acid sequence: CASSQGGLAGVRGSYEQYF.

This chain connects TRBV13 to TRBJ1-1; no clear D. CDR3 length: 13 amino acids. CDR1 and CDR2 from the germline V gene are PRHDT and FYEKMQ (reference sequence). Trimming shortened V by 2 bases and J by 2 bases, and 6 bases separated the two germline ends. In DNA form, the CDR3 reads TGTGCCAGCAGCTTAAATCCTAACACTGAAGCTTTCTTT. The encoded protein is CASSLNPNTEAFF.

The chain joins TRBV5-4 to TRBJ1-1, with no clear D. The CDR3 runs 15 residues. CDR1 is SGHNT and CDR2 is YYREEE in the germline V gene (reference sequence). The V and J ends lost 4 bases and 0 bases respectively, with 13 bases between them. The CDR3 protein is CASSTQAVLNTEAFF. The CDR3 region has the DNA TGTGCCAGCAGCACACAAGCGGTCCTGAACACTGAAGCTTTCTTT.

This chain uses TRBV6-5 with TRBJ1-5, with 10 bases lining up with TRBD1. Germline V lookup: CDR1 MNHEY, CDR2 SVGAGI. CDR3 length: 13 residues. The ends lost 6 bases at V and 7 bases at J; junction bases unmatched: 3. The CDR3 sequence: CASRDRGGQPQHF. DNA for the CDR3: TGTGCCAGCAGGGACAGGGGGGGACAGCCCCAGCATTTT.

The chain recombines TRBV5-1 with TRBJ2-3; TRBD2 agrees at 10 bases. With V trimmed by 4 bases and J by 2 bases, 7 bases remained unmatched. There are 16 residues in the CDR3. The germline V gene encodes CDR1 SGHRS and CDR2 YFSETQ. CDR3 coding DNA: TGCGCCAGCAGCGTGCATAGCGGGGGGATCACAGATACGCAGTATTTT. This translates into CASSVHSGGITDTQYF. The variable domain in full, completed from reference TRBV5-1 and TRBJ2-3, reads KAGVTQTPRYLIKTRGQQVTLSCSPISGHRSVSWYQQTPGQGLQFLFEYFSETQRNKGNFPGRFSGRQFSNSRSEMNVSTLELGDSALYLCASSVHSGGITDTQYFGPGTRLTVL.

V gene TRBV6-1 combines with J gene TRBJ1-6; D not resolved. CDR3 size: 14 residues. CDR1 and CDR2 (germline): MNHNS, SASEGT. V was clipped by 0 bases and J by 7 bases, with 7 bases between them. The chain's CDR3 is CASSEARVNSPLHF. CDR3 in DNA: TGTGCCAGCAGTGAAGCGAGGGTGAATTCACCCCTCCACTTT.

Only one count was recorded for this clone. The chain employs TRBV27 and TRBJ1-5; 9 bases map to TRBD1. Germline V gene lookup returns CDR1 MNHEY and CDR2 SMNVEV (reference sequence). The CDR3 is 15 amino acids. V shed 8 bases and J 6 bases; nucleotides not matched to a gene: 11. The chain's CDR3 is CASCPGQGFVQPQHF. The CDR3 coding sequence is TGTGCCAGCTGTCCGGGACAGGGTTTCGTTCAGCCCCAGCATTTT.

This clone has just a few counts. The chain joins TRBV7-9 to TRBJ2-2; TRBD2 might be the D (5 bases). Trimming pared 7 bases from V and 2 bases from J, leaving 11 bases between. The CDR3 has 14 amino acids. Germline CDR1 and CDR2: SEHNR and FQNEAQ (reference sequence). The CDR3 sequence is CASTYRGNTGELFF. CDR3 coding DNA: TGTGCCAGCACCTACCGGGGTAACACCGGGGAGCTGTTTTTT.

CDR3 residues: CATSRGGQGPYGYTF. CDR3 coding DNA: TGTGCCACCAGCAGAGGAGGACAGGGCCCTTATGGCTACACCTTC. The chain carries TRBV15 and TRBJ1-2, with 8 bases identical to TRBD1. In germline, CDR1 is LNHNV, CDR2 YYDKDF (reference sequence). The J segment lost 5 bases and the V segment lost 1 base, leaving 6 bases of the junction unmatched. CDR3 length: 15 amino acids.

The sample holds one count of this clone. CDR3 sequence: CASSLETGRDTEAFF. CDR3 DNA: TGTGCCAGCAGCTTGGAGACAGGGCGGGACACTGAAGCTTTCTTT. J is TRBJ1-1 and V is TRBV5-4; 7 bases fit TRBD1. In germline, CDR1 is SGHNT, CDR2 YYREEE (reference sequence). Losses at the gene ends were 0 bases for V and 3 bases for J; bases not matched to a gene: 5. CDR3 length: 15 residues.

Here the CDR3 reads CASSFMTEETQYF. In nucleotides, the CDR3 is TGTGCCAGCAGCTTCATGACTGAAGAGACCCAGTACTTC. The rearrangement uses TRBV11-2 and TRBJ2-5; D unresolved. The CDR3 contains 13 residues. Germline values: CDR1 SGHAT, CDR2 FQNNGV. Trimming stripped 3 bases from V and 3 bases from J, with 8 bases between.

The chain is built from TRBV9 and TRBJ1-2, with D possibly TRBD1 on 6 matching bases. This CDR3 has 13 residues. Trimming took off 2 bases at V and 5 bases at J, with 10 bases between the two ends. Germline lookup yields CDR1 SGDLS and CDR2 YYNGEE. The CDR3 DNA is TGTGCCAGCAGCGTGCGGCAGGGGTATGGCTACACCTTC. Translating gives CASSVRQGYGYTF.

J is TRBJ1-2 and V is TRBV6-1; D is unclear. The germline gives CDR1 MNHNS, CDR2 SASEGT. This CDR3 is 15 amino acids long. V was trimmed by 2 bases and J by 0 bases, leaving 10 bases between them. The CDR3 reads CASSEKRRTNYGYTF. The CDR3 nucleotides are TGTGCCAGCAGTGAAAAGAGGAGGACTAACTATGGCTACACCTTC.